One sample yielded the 32 T cell receptor beta chains listed below, sequenced in a study of T cells in Graves' hyperthyroidism and ophthalmopathy. There were TCR beta CDR3 regions amplified from RNA transcripts. The HTBI set primed first-round TCR CDR3 RT-PCR. TCRdb re-called the multiplex PCR reads through MiXCR, storing one row per CDR3 protein. The table records more than 300,000 distinct CDR3 sequences, about 18% of them present only once. The sample was blood. These receptors came from a woman aged 25 to 39 with Graves' hyperthyroidism that later progressed to Graves' ophthalmopathy.

This clonotype was detected many times. The CDR3: CASRDPGTGPYEQYF. CDR3 in DNA: TGTGCCAGCAGAGATCCCGGGACGGGCCCCTACGAGCAGTACTTC. The V gene is TRBV28, the J gene TRBJ2-7; D tentatively fits TRBD1 or TRBD2 (5 bases each). V lost 6 bases, J lost 2 bases, and 17 bases lay in between. In germline, CDR1 is MDHEN, CDR2 SYDVKM. The CDR3 has 15 amino acids.

This clonotype has just a few counts. The CDR3 protein is CASSPRGGGFTDTQYF. DNA of the CDR3: TGTGCCAGCAGCCCCCGCGGAGGGGGATTCACAGATACGCAGTATTTT. The chain uses TRBV14 and TRBJ2-3; D might be TRBD1 or TRBD2, each matching 6 bases. CDR3 length equals 16 residues. CDR1 and CDR2 from the germline V gene are SGHDN and FVKESK. The V gene lost 4 bases and the J gene lost 2 bases, with 16 bases spanning the gap. Together with reference TRBV14 and TRBJ2-3, the CDR3 gives the full variable domain: EAGVTQFPSHSVIEKGQTVTLRCDPISGHDNLYWYRRVMGKEIKFLLHFVKESKQDESGMPNNRFLAERTGGTYSTLKVQPAELEDSGVYFCASSPRGGGFTDTQYFGPGTRLTVL.

The chain carries TRBV20-1 and TRBJ2-5; D might be TRBD2 (6 bases). The germline gives CDR1 DFQATT, CDR2 SNEGSKA (reference sequence). CDR3 length: 14 residues. The germline V and J ends were trimmed by 1 base and 3 bases, with 12 bases remaining between them. The chain's CDR3 is CSARGARGEETQYF. In DNA, the CDR3 is TGCAGTGCTAGAGGGGCGCGGGGAGAAGAGACCCAGTACTTC.

The V call is TRBV4-2, the J call TRBJ2-1; D perhaps matches TRBD1 (5 bases). CDR1 and CDR2 (germline): LGHNA, YNFKEQ. V lost 2 bases and J lost 0, with 8 bases in between. The CDR3 extends over 15 amino acids. As DNA, the CDR3 is TGTGCCAGCAGCCAAAGGGGCACCTCCTACAATGAGCAGTTCTTC. Translating it yields CASSQRGTSYNEQFF.

This clonotype was seen ten or more times. The rearrangement links TRBV2 to TRBJ1-4, with no clear D. The germline V gene has CDR1 SNHLY and CDR2 FYNNEI. V shed 2 bases and J shed 4 bases, with 11 bases lying between them. This CDR3 spans 15 amino acids. The CDR3 sequence: CASSETLSDNEKLFF. The DNA of the CDR3 is TGTGCCAGCAGTGAAACACTGAGTGATAATGAAAAACTGTTTTTT.

In this sample, this clonotype turned up a few times. The chain has TRBV19 and TRBJ1-1, with a possible D match to TRBD1 (6 bases). CDR1 is LNHDA, CDR2 SQIVND, per germline (reference sequence). The CDR3 runs 14 residues. The V end was cut by 5 bases, the J end by 1 base, with 11 bases between. The CDR3 here is CASSVRGGNTEAFF. The CDR3 DNA reads TGTGCCAGTAGTGTCAGGGGTGGGAACACTGAAGCTTTCTTT.

This clonotype occurred many times. The chain recombines TRBV5-1 with TRBJ2-1; TRBD2 agrees at 9 bases. Trimming cost V 0 bases and J 9 bases; bases outside gene matches: 10. The germline V gene has CDR1 SGHRS and CDR2 YFSETQ. The CDR3 runs 16 residues. The CDR3 here is CASSLVLAGAGGEQFF. CDR3 DNA sequence: TGCGCCAGCAGCTTGGTGTTAGCGGGGGCCGGCGGTGAGCAGTTCTTC.

The V and J genes are TRBV18 and TRBJ1-1; tentatively, D is TRBD1 (5 bases). Trimming took off 3 bases at V and 3 bases at J, with 11 bases between the two ends. CDR3 size: 14 residues. Germline CDR1 reads KGHSH; CDR2 reads LQKENI. The CDR3 spells CASSPQGPHTEAFF. CDR3 sequence (DNA): TGTGCCAGCTCACCTCAGGGCCCACACACTGAAGCTTTCTTT. Filled out from reference TRBV18 and TRBJ1-1, the complete variable domain reads NAGVMQNPRHLVRRRGQEARLRCSPMKGHSHVYWYRQLPEEGLKFMVYLQKENIIDESGMPKERFSAEFPKEGPSILRIQQVVRGDSAAYFCASSPQGPHTEAFFGQGTRLTVV.

This clonotype has only a few counts. The chain couples TRBV28 to TRBJ2-5, with D possibly being TRBD2 (7 bases). The ends were cut back, 6 bases at V and 12 bases at J, with 14 bases in the middle. Germline CDR1 and CDR2: MDHEN and SYDVKM. The CDR3 contains 11 residues. In DNA form, the CDR3 reads TGTGCCAGCAGCGGAACAGGGAGGGAGTACTTC. It yields the protein CASSGTGREYF. The whole variable domain, remainder taken from reference TRBV28 and TRBJ2-5, is DVKVTQSSRYLVKRTGEKVFLECVQDMDHENMFWYRQDPGLGLRLIYFSYDVKMKEKGDIPEGYSVSREKKERFSLILESASTNQTSMYLCASSGTGREYFGPGTRLLVL.

This clonotype has ten or more counts. This sequence joins TRBV9 and TRBJ2-3; D ambiguous. Germline V gene lookup returns CDR1 SGDLS and CDR2 YYNGEE. The CDR3 runs 14 residues. Between the trimmed V and J ends, which lost 3 bases and 2 bases, there was a span of 10 bases. The CDR3 DNA reads TGTGCCAGCAGCGCACGGATTAACACAGATACGCAGTATTTT. It is translated as CASSARINTDTQYF. The full variable domain, its missing parts supplied by reference TRBV9 and TRBJ2-3, is DSGVTQTPKHLITATGQRVTLRCSPRSGDLSVYWYQQSLDQGLQFLIQYYNGEERAKGNILERFSAQQFPDLHSELNLSSLELGDSALYFCASSARINTDTQYFGPGTRLTVL.

In its sample, this clonotype was seen many times. The genes are TRBV18 and TRBJ2-5; no firm D call. Germline V gene data show CDR1 as KGHSH and CDR2 as LQKENI. This CDR3 spans 13 amino acids. Trimming pared 3 bases from V and 1 base from J, leaving 6 bases between. DNA of the CDR3: TGTGCCAGCTCACCTACCGGCCAAGAGACCCAGTACTTC. This codes for CASSPTGQETQYF.

V usage is TRBV19 and J usage is TRBJ2-4, with 8 nucleotides matching TRBD1. The V gene's germline CDR1 is LNHDA and CDR2 SQIVND (reference sequence). Trimming at V came to 1 base and at J to 0 bases, leaving 5 bases not matched to a gene. The CDR3 is made up of 17 amino acids. CDR3 residues: CASSIGGQGIAKNIQYF. Here the CDR3 DNA reads TGTGCCAGTAGTATAGGAGGACAGGGAATAGCCAAAAACATTCAGTACTTC.

The rearrangement links TRBV2 to TRBJ1-1; 7 bases fit TRBD1. The trim removed 3 bases at V and 3 bases at J, leaving 7 bases unmatched. The CDR3 runs 15 residues. Germline CDR1 reads SNHLY; CDR2 reads FYNNEI. CDR3 amino acids: CASSESDRRDTEAFF. The CDR3 coding sequence is TGTGCCAGCAGTGAGTCGGACAGGAGGGACACTGAAGCTTTCTTT.

At least ten counts were recorded for this clonotype. J is TRBJ1-2 and V is TRBV19, with D unclear. This CDR3 is built from 16 residues. Germline V lookup: CDR1 LNHDA, CDR2 SQIVND (reference sequence). Trimming removed 3 bases from V and 2 bases from J, with 16 bases in between. CDR3 loop: CASSIVGAAGNYGYTF. The CDR3 nucleotides are TGTGCCAGTAGTATCGTCGGCGCGGCGGGGAACTATGGCTACACCTTC.

This chain's CDR3 is CASKWTSGRDNEQFF. CDR3 nucleotides: TGTGCCAGCAAGTGGACTAGCGGGAGAGACAATGAGCAGTTCTTC. V and J are TRBV28 and TRBJ2-1, with 13 positions matching TRBD2. The CDR3 covers 15 residues. Germline V gives CDR1 MDHEN, CDR2 SYDVKM. Trimming cost V 7 bases and J 5 bases; bases outside gene matches: 5. Complete variable domain (other parts from reference TRBV28 and TRBJ2-1): DVKVTQSSRYLVKRTGEKVFLECVQDMDHENMFWYRQDPGLGLRLIYFSYDVKMKEKGDIPEGYSVSREKKERFSLILESASTNQTSMYLCASKWTSGRDNEQFFGPGTRLTVL.

In its sample, this clonotype was seen many times. V usage is TRBV12-3 or TRBV12-4 and J usage is TRBJ1-1; D is perhaps TRBD1 (5 bases). V was shortened by 6 bases and J by 4 bases, with 9 bases between the two germline ends. The CDR3 contains 12 residues. The CDR3 reads CASSGTSTEAFF. For the CDR3, the DNA is TGTGCCAGCAGCGGGACGTCCACTGAAGCTTTCTTT.

The chain employs TRBV19 and TRBJ1-1, with unresolved D. The V end lost 5 bases, the J end lost 1 base, and 14 bases lay between the germline ends. The CDR3 has 15 residues. Germline CDR1 reads LNHDA; CDR2 reads SQIVND (reference sequence). The CDR3 bases are TGTGCCAGTAGTTCCCGGGGAGGCAGGAACACTGAAGCTTTCTTT. Amino acids: CASSSRGGRNTEAFF.

In this sample, this clonotype turned up many times. The chain recombines TRBV27 with TRBJ1-5; D possibly corresponds to TRBD1 (6 bases). Germline V gives CDR1 MNHEY, CDR2 SMNVEV (reference sequence). The CDR3 has 17 residues. Trimming stripped 2 bases from V and 1 base from J, with 15 bases between. DNA of the CDR3: TGTGCCAGCAGTTTAGAGTTTGGGGGCGGAAGCAATCAGCCCCAGCATTTT. Protein product: CASSLEFGGGSNQPQHF.

Remarks on this clonotype: The conserved phenylalanine or tryptophan is not found at the CDR3 terminus, so this likely reflects a read error. V and J are TRBV18 and TRBJ1-3; D not certain. V was trimmed by 0 bases and J by 0 bases, leaving 9 bases between them. There are 16 residues in the CDR3. Germline CDR1 is KGHSH and CDR2 is LQKENI. CDR3 sequence: CASSPPLENSGNTIYV. In DNA form, the CDR3 reads TGTGCCAGCTCACCACCGTTGGAAAACTCTGGAAACACCATATATGTT.

There are many counts of this clonotype. The gene calls are TRBV5-1 and TRBJ1-1; 9 bases align to TRBD1. CDR1 and CDR2 from the germline V gene are SGHRS and YFSETQ. The trim removed 5 bases at V and 5 bases at J, leaving 10 bases unmatched. CDR3 length equals 15 residues. The DNA for the CDR3 is TGCGCCAGCAGAAAAGGGACAGGGATGGATACTGAAGCTTTCTTT. Its translation is CASRKGTGMDTEAFF.

At least ten counts were recorded for this clonotype. The gene calls are TRBV5-1 and TRBJ1-1; 8 positions match TRBD1. Germline V lookup: CDR1 SGHRS, CDR2 YFSETQ. Trimming at V came to 3 bases and at J to 5 bases, leaving 6 bases not matched to a gene. CDR3 length: 14 amino acids. The chain's CDR3 is CASSSQGAMTEAFF. The CDR3 DNA reads as TGCGCCAGCAGCTCCCAGGGGGCGATGACTGAAGCTTTCTTT.

This clonotype has just a few counts. The chain uses TRBV12-3 or TRBV12-4 and TRBJ2-4; 7 bases fit TRBD1. The CDR3 sequence is 16 residues long. After removal of 8 bases from V and 0 bases from J, the junction contained 10 bases not matched to a gene. In nucleotides, the CDR3 is TGTGCCAGCCTGACCTCCAGGGGGAGAGCCAAAAACATTCAGTACTTC. Its translation is CASLTSRGRAKNIQYF.

This rearrangement joins TRBV3-1 to TRBJ1-2; the D gene is possibly TRBD1 (5 bases). Germline V gene lookup returns CDR1 LGHDT and CDR2 YNNKEL (reference sequence). CDR3 length: 17 amino acids. Trimming pared 5 bases from V and 0 bases from J, leaving 19 bases between. The chain's CDR3 is CASSKAGRGTANYGYTF. The CDR3 region has the DNA TGTGCCAGCAGCAAAGCGGGTCGGGGGACTGCTAACTATGGCTACACCTTC.

This clonotype was observed at least ten times. The chain joins TRBV27 to TRBJ2-1, with 11 bases lining up with TRBD2. Germline V gene lookup returns CDR1 MNHEY and CDR2 SMNVEV (reference sequence). This CDR3 comprises 16 residues. Trimming removed 5 bases from V and 9 bases from J; junction bases left unmatched: 12. The DNA of the CDR3 is TGTGCCAGCAGTCCCTTAGCGGGAGGGCCCAGGGGTGAGCAGTTCTTC. It encodes CASSPLAGGPRGEQFF.

This clonotype showed up many times. V usage is TRBV3-1 and J usage is TRBJ2-7; TRBD2 might be the D (6 bases). The V gene's germline CDR1 is LGHDT and CDR2 YNNKEL (reference sequence). This CDR3 is 15 amino acids long. Trimming removed 2 bases from V and 4 bases from J, with 15 bases in between. The CDR3 DNA reads as TGTGCCAGCAGCCAATTCGCGGGACGAAAATACGAGCAGTACTTC. This gives the protein CASSQFAGRKYEQYF.

With respect to this clonotype: A much larger clone lies a single base off, so this may be a read error. The rearrangement joins TRBV19 to TRBJ1-1; tentatively, D is TRBD1 (5 bases). Germline-derived CDR1 and CDR2 are LNHDA and SQIVND (reference sequence). The CDR3 has 13 amino acids. CDR3 protein: CASSYGANTEASF. The DNA for the CDR3 is TGTGCCAGTAGCTATGGGGCGAACACTGAAGCTTCCTTT.

This clonotype was found many times. The chain employs TRBV3-1 and TRBJ1-2, with D uncertain. Trimming shortened V by 1 base and J by 10 bases, and 10 bases separated the two germline ends. This CDR3 region has 12 residues. Germline V gene data show CDR1 as LGHDT and CDR2 as YNNKEL (reference sequence). CDR3 DNA sequence: TGTGCCAGCAGCCAAGGCATACCGGTCTACACCTTC. Protein sequence: CASSQGIPVYTF.

In its sample, this clonotype was seen many times. This chain connects TRBV29-1 to TRBJ1-4; D remains unclear. Germline loops: CDR1 SQVTM, CDR2 ANQGSEA. Trimming removed 3 bases from V and 6 bases from J, with 17 bases in between. This CDR3 spans 15 amino acids. CDR3 sequence: CSVDLHRAGDEKLFF. CDR3 sequence (DNA): TGCAGCGTTGATCTTCATAGGGCAGGAGATGAAAAACTGTTTTTT.

J is TRBJ1-5 and V is TRBV19; the D gene is possibly TRBD1 (6 bases). Germline V lookup: CDR1 LNHDA, CDR2 SQIVND (reference sequence). Trimming pared 8 bases from V and 0 bases from J, leaving 11 bases between. CDR3 length: 14 amino acids. CDR3 in amino acids: CASEQGGSNQPQHF. For the CDR3, the DNA is TGTGCCAGTGAACAGGGAGGTAGCAATCAGCCCCAGCATTTT.

In this sample, this clonotype turned up many times. V and J are TRBV6-1 and TRBJ2-2, with D possibly TRBD2 on 5 matching bases. The germline V gene encodes CDR1 MNHNS and CDR2 SASEGT. Trimming removed 5 bases from V and 6 bases from J, with 19 bases in between. The length of the CDR3 is 16 residues. CDR3 DNA: TGTGCCAGCAGTTATCGCGGGCCAGCGATTTCCGGGGAGCTGTTTTTT. Protein sequence: CASSYRGPAISGELFF.

In this sample, this clonotype turned up many times. The chain employs TRBV28 and TRBJ1-5; 10 bases line up with TRBD1. Germline assignment: CDR1 MDHEN and CDR2 SYDVKM. The CDR3 loop spans 17 amino acids. The V segment lost 3 bases and the J segment 4 bases; nucleotides outside the gene matches: 9. Here the CDR3 reads CASSFRGQGEWNQPQHF. CDR3 DNA sequence: TGTGCCAGCAGTTTCCGCGGACAGGGGGAATGGAATCAGCCCCAGCATTTT. Combining the CDR3 with reference TRBV28 and TRBJ1-5 gives the whole variable domain DVKVTQSSRYLVKRTGEKVFLECVQDMDHENMFWYRQDPGLGLRLIYFSYDVKMKEKGDIPEGYSVSREKKERFSLILESASTNQTSMYLCASSFRGQGEWNQPQHFGDGTRLSIL.

This clonotype was observed at least ten times. The chain uses TRBV27 and TRBJ1-1; D unresolved. The CDR3 loop spans 14 amino acids. V was shortened by 6 bases and J by 1 base, with 12 bases between the two germline ends. CDR1 is MNHEY, CDR2 SMNVEV, per germline (reference sequence). In DNA, the CDR3 is TGTGCCAGCAGCTTCGGCCTTGAGAACACTGAAGCTTTCTTT. Protein sequence: CASSFGLENTEAFF.